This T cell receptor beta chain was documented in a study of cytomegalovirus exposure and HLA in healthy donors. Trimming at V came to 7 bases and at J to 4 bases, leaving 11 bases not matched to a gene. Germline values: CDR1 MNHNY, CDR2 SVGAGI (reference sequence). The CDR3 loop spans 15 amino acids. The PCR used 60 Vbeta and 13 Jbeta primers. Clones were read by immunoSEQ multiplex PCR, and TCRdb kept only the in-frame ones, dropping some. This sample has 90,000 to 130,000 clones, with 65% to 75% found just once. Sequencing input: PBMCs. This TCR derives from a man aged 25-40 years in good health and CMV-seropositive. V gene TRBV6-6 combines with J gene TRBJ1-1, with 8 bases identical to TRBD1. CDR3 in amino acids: CASTKGQGGTTEAFF. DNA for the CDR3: TGTGCCAGCACCAAAGGACAGGGAGGGACCACTGAAGCTTTCTTT.